What follows is one T cell receptor (beta chain) and its context. Its antigen is currently unknown. The entry originates in a study of cytomegalovirus exposure and HLA in healthy donors. Study at large: There were fewer than 130 million unique TCR beta sequences, drawn from 150 million to 200 million T cells, in an earlier analysis.

The CDR3 covers 15 residues. Per germline, CDR1 MNHEY and CDR2 SMNVEV (reference sequence). The V end was cut by 6 bases, the J end by 5 bases, with 19 bases between. General study points: Roughly even sequencing depth across donors was the assumption behind the presence/absence analyses.

With 60 Vbeta and 13 Jbeta primers, the PCR was carried out. Sequencing used immunoSEQ multiplex PCR; TCRdb keeps in-frame clones, though not all of them. Among about 140,000 clones listed, roughly 78% were seen once. The V call is TRBV27, the J call TRBJ2-5; possibly TRBD2 for D (7 bases). The source material was PBMCs. This clonotype originated in a man in his forties in good health and CMV-seropositive. The CDR3 protein is CASSRRGGSMETQYF. In DNA, the CDR3 is TGTGCCAGCAGCCGAAGGGGGGGCTCAATGGAGACCCAGTACTTC.